The next 14 T cell receptor beta chains were all read from a single sample in a study of blood T cell repertoires in COVID-19. The method was immunoSEQ multiplex PCR; TCRdb's version includes in-frame clones alone and lacks a portion of them. The sample consists of around 73,000 clones, roughly 80% of them appearing once. The sample consisted of peripheral blood. The source is a man between 65 and 79 years old with COVID-19, enrolled during active disease.

The V and J genes are TRBV27 and TRBJ1-1, with TRBD1 identical over 9 bases. The CDR3 has 15 residues. V lost 5 bases, J lost 4 bases, and 8 bases stayed unmatched. Germline loops: CDR1 MNHEY, CDR2 SMNVEV (reference sequence). For the CDR3, the DNA is TGTGCCAGCAGTGCCTCGACAGGGGGGACCACTGAAGCTTTCTTT. Its protein is CASSASTGGTTEAFF.

The rearrangement uses TRBV7-8 and TRBJ1-5; D is possibly TRBD1 (5 bases). Germline CDR1 reads SGHVS; CDR2 reads FQNEAQ. The CDR3 is made up of 17 amino acids. Trimming removed 5 bases at V and 6 bases at J, with 23 bases between. The CDR3 reads CASSPYNTGVSLQPQHF. CDR3 nucleotide sequence: TGTGCCAGCAGCCCCTACAATACAGGAGTTTCGCTTCAGCCCCAGCATTTT.

This chain uses TRBV5-4 with TRBJ2-2; 7 bases map to TRBD2. The CDR3 covers 17 residues. Germline V gene data show CDR1 as SGHNT and CDR2 as YYREEE (reference sequence). V lost 0 bases, J lost 4 bases, and 9 bases stayed unmatched. CDR3 bases: TGTGCCAGCAGCTTGGCCCGCGGGAGTGGTGGCACCGGGGAGCTGTTTTTT. Its protein product is CASSLARGSGGTGELFF. Based on the CDR3 plus reference TRBV5-4 and TRBJ2-2, the full variable domain is ETGVTQSPTHLIKTRGQQVTLRCSSQSGHNTVSWYQQALGQGPQFIFQYYREEENGRGNFPPRFSGLQFPNYSSELNVNALELDDSALYLCASSLARGSGGTGELFFGEGSRLTVL.

The CDR3 protein is CASSYLAGVSDTQYF. As DNA, the CDR3 is TGTGCCAGCAGCTATCTAGCGGGAGTATCAGATACGCAGTATTTT. The chain employs TRBV9 and TRBJ2-3; 10 bases align to TRBD2. This CDR3 has 15 residues. V lost 4 bases and J lost 4; bases outside the gene matches: 6. Per the germline V gene, CDR1 is SGDLS and CDR2 is YYNGEE.

V and J are TRBV11-2 and TRBJ1-2, with 7 bases aligning to TRBD1. V gave up 3 bases and J gave up 4 bases; unmatched junction bases: 8. CDR1 is SGHAT, CDR2 FQNNGV, per germline. The CDR3 contains 15 residues. CDR3 residues: CASSLAGGLVYGYTF. The CDR3 DNA follows: TGTGCCAGCAGCTTGGCAGGGGGTTTAGTCTATGGCTACACCTTC.

This rearrangement joins TRBV5-1 to TRBJ2-1, with unresolved D. V was pared by 4 bases and J by 0 bases, with 11 bases between. Germline-derived CDR1 and CDR2 are SGHRS and YFSETQ. There are 15 residues in the CDR3. The CDR3 bases are TGCGCCAGCAGCGCCCCCAAGAGCTCCTACAATGAGCAGTTCTTC. Protein sequence: CASSAPKSSYNEQFF.

This chain connects TRBV30 to TRBJ1-1; 8 bases align to TRBD1. V was clipped by 3 bases and J by 8 bases; unmatched bases: 14. Per germline, CDR1 GTSNPN and CDR2 SVGIG (reference sequence). The CDR3 runs 15 residues. In DNA, the CDR3 is TGTGCCTGGAGCGACGGTACACAGGGGGGGAAGGAAGCTTTCTTT. Translating gives CAWSDGTQGGKEAFF. The variable domain in full, completed from reference TRBV30 and TRBJ1-1, reads SQTIHQWPATLVQPVGSPLSLECTVEGTSNPNLYWYRQAAGRGLQLLFYSVGIGQISSEVPQNLSASRPQDRQFILSSKKLLLSDSGFYLCAWSDGTQGGKEAFFGQGTRLTVV.

The chain has TRBV28 and TRBJ1-5; D is unresolved. Germline V lookup: CDR1 MDHEN, CDR2 SYDVKM. The V end lost 4 bases, the J end lost 6 bases, and 7 bases lay between the germline ends. The CDR3 runs 12 residues. This CDR3 is CASSWHPQPQHF. CDR3 DNA: TGTGCCAGCAGTTGGCACCCTCAGCCCCAGCATTTT.

This sequence joins TRBV4-2 and TRBJ1-4; 7 bases line up with TRBD1. J was trimmed by 4 bases and V by 5 bases; bases with no gene match: 10. CDR1 and CDR2 from the germline V gene are LGHNA and YNFKEQ. The CDR3 extends over 16 amino acids. The CDR3 reads CASSGETGSNNEKLFF. CDR3 DNA sequence: TGTGCCAGCAGCGGGGAGACAGGGAGTAATAATGAAAAACTGTTTTTT.

The chain links TRBV12-3 or TRBV12-4 to TRBJ1-4, with D uncertain. Trimming left V 1 base short and J 8 bases short, with 8 bases between. This CDR3 is built from 13 residues. The CDR3 protein is CASSLGHVEKLFF. In nucleotides, the CDR3 is TGTGCCAGCAGTTTAGGACATGTGGAAAAACTGTTTTTT.

The gene calls are TRBV25-1 and TRBJ1-3; D not certain. The CDR3 sequence is 16 residues long. V was shortened by 1 base and J by 4 bases, with 14 bases between the two germline ends. The germline V gene has CDR1 MGHDK and CDR2 SYGVNS. Here the CDR3 reads CASSESRLPVGNTIYF. The CDR3 region has the DNA TGTGCCAGCAGTGAATCTCGACTCCCTGTAGGAAACACCATATATTTT.

The chain combines TRBV6-5 with TRBJ2-1; the match to TRBD1 covers 9 bases. CDR3 size: 15 residues. V gave up 4 bases and J gave up 3 bases; unmatched junction bases: 4. Germline lookup yields CDR1 MNHEY and CDR2 SVGAGI. This chain's CDR3 is CASSSDRGFYNEQFF. The CDR3 nucleotides read TGTGCCAGCAGTTCCGACAGGGGGTTCTACAATGAGCAGTTCTTC.

The chain carries TRBV7-8 and TRBJ2-2; TRBD1 matches 7 bases. The CDR3 consists of 15 residues. CDR1 SGHVS and CDR2 FQNEAQ come from the germline V gene. V shed 5 bases and J 6 bases; nucleotides not matched to a gene: 9. The CDR3 DNA sequence: TGTGCCAGCAGCGTAGACAGGGTCTTCGCCGGGGAGCTGTTTTTT. This sequence encodes CASSVDRVFAGELFF.

V and J are TRBV7-2 and TRBJ1-1, with 7 positions matching TRBD1. This CDR3 contains 17 residues. Looked up from germline, CDR1 is SGHTA and CDR2 is FQGNSA. V trimming: 3 bases; J trimming: 2 bases; junction bases outside the gene matches: 12. The CDR3 DNA sequence: TGTGCCAGCAGCTTCCAGCTAGGGGACAGAGGAAACACTGAAGCTTTCTTT. Encoded protein: CASSFQLGDRGNTEAFF.